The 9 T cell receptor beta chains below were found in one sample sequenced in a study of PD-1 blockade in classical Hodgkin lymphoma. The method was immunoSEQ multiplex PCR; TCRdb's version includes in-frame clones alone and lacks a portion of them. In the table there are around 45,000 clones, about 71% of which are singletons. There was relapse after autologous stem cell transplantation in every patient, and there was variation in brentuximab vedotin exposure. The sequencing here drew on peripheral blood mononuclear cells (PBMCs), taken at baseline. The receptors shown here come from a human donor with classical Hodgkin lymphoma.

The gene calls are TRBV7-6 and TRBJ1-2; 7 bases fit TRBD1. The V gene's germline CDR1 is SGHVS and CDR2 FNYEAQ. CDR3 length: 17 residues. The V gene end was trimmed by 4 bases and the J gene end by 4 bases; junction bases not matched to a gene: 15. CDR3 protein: CASSSGQEVPYGYGYTF. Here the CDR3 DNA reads TGTGCCAGCAGCTCCGGACAGGAGGTCCCCTACGGCTATGGCTACACCTTC.

The CDR3 nucleotides read TGTGCCAGTAGTTCGGACGGCAGCTCCTACAATGAGCAGTTCTTC. This codes for CASSSDGSSYNEQFF. This chain joins TRBV19 and TRBJ2-1; the D is unclear. The CDR3 sequence is 15 residues long. CDR1 is LNHDA, CDR2 SQIVND, per germline (reference sequence). V dropped 5 bases and J dropped 0 bases, with 11 bases sitting between them. The full variable domain, completed using reference TRBV19 and TRBJ2-1, is DGGITQSPKYLFRKEGQNVTLSCEQNLNHDAMYWYRQDPGQGLRLIYYSQIVNDFQKGDIAEGYSVSREKKESFPLTVTSAQKNPTAFYLCASSSDGSSYNEQFFGPGTRLTVL.

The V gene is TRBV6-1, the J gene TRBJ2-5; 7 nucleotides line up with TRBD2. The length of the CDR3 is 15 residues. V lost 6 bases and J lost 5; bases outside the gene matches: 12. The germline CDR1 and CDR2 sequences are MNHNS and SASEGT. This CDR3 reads CASSPSGGRRETQYF. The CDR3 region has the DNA TGTGCCAGCAGCCCTAGCGGCGGAAGGCGGGAGACCCAGTACTTC.

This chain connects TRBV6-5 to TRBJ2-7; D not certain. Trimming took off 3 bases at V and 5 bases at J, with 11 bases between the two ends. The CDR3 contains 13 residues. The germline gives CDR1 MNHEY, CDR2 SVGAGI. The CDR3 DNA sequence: TGTGCCAGCAGTTATCTCGGATACAACGAGCAGTACTTC. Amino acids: CASSYLGYNEQYF.

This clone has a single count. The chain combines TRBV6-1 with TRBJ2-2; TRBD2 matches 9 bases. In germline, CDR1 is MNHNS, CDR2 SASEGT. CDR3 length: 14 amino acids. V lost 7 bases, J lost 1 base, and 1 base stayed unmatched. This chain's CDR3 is CASTTSGNTGELFF. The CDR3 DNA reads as TGTGCCAGCACGACTAGCGGGAACACCGGGGAGCTGTTTTTT.

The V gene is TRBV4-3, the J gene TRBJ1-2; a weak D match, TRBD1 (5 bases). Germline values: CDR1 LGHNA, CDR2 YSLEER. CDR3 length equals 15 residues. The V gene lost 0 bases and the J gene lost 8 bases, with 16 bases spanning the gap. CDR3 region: CASSQEPRAWGGYTF. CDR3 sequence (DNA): TGCGCCAGCAGCCAAGAACCCCGGGCTTGGGGGGGCTACACCTTC.

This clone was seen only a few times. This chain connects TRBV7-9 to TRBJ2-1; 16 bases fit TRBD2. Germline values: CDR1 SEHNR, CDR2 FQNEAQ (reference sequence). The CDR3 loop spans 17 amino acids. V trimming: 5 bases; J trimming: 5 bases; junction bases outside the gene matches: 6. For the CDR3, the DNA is TGTGCCAGCAGCACCGGGACTAGCGGGAGGGCCAACAATGAGCAGTTCTTC. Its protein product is CASSTGTSGRANNEQFF.

As DNA, the CDR3 is TGTGCCAGTTGTACAGCGGCCTTCACAGATACGCAGTATTTT. It yields the protein CASCTAAFTDTQYF. The chain has TRBV28 and TRBJ2-3; a weak D match, TRBD2 (5 bases). V was cut by 9 bases and J by 2 bases, with 15 bases left in between. Germline CDR1 MDHEN, CDR2 SYDVKM. CDR3 size: 14 residues.

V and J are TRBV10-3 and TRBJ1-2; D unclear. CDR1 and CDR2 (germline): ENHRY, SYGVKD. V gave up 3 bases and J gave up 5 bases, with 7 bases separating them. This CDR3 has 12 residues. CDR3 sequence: CAISEEGYGYTF. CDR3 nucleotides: TGTGCCATCAGTGAAGAGGGATATGGCTACACCTTC.